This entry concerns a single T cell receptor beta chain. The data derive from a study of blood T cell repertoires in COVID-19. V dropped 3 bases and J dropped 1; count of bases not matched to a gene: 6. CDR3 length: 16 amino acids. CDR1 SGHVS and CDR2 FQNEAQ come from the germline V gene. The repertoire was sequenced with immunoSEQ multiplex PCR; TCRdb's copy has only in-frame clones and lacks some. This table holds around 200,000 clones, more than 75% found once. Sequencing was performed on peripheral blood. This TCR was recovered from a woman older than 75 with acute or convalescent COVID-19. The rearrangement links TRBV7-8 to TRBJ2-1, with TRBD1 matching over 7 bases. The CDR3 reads CASSLTGPGSYNEQFF. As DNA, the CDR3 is TGTGCCAGCAGCTTGACAGGGCCAGGGTCCTACAATGAGCAGTTCTTC.